This T cell receptor beta chain was obtained from a study of cytomegalovirus exposure and HLA in healthy donors. At the level of the study: A prior analysis found 100 million to 140 million unique TCR beta sequences from approximately 200 million T cells. Study outcomes and limitations: Researchers reportedly found TCR beta sequences accurately predicted most subjects' HLA-A and HLA-B alleles. It was 164 TCR beta chains that were listed as cytomegalovirus-associated. Presence/absence comparisons presumed near-even sequencing depth among donors.

J lost 6 bases, V lost 6 bases, and 3 bases had no gene match. This CDR3 comprises 15 residues. In germline, CDR1 is LNHDA, CDR2 SQIVND (reference sequence). On this clone: Its target is unknown.

The study ran its PCR with 60 Vbeta and 13 Jbeta primers. Only in-frame clones appear in the TCRdb table, and some are missing; sequencing was by immunoSEQ multiplex PCR. In the table there are some 140,000 clones, around 79% of which are singletons. The gene calls are TRBV19 and TRBJ2-3; TRBD2 aligns across 16 bases. Sample: PBMCs. The clonotype was recovered from a female donor in good health and CMV-seronegative. The CDR3 nucleotides are TGTGCCAGTAGCCCGGGACTAGCGGGAGGGGATACGCAGTATTTT. It is translated as CASSPGLAGGDTQYF.